Listed below are T cell receptor beta chains from one sample, sequenced in a study of beta chain features in type 1 diabetes. Assay used: immunoSEQ multiplex PCR; TCRdb lists only in-frame clones, some missing. The sample records about 660,000 clones, about 14% being singletons. Sequencing was performed on naive CD4+ T cells from blood. The receptor source for this set is a man in his late teens or twenties with type 1 diabetes. Each CDR3 is given with its conserved first and last residue. A D gene is named only where the DNA matches it firmly. Size values are once, few and many counts, or a class for expanded clones, and some rows have none.

TRBV11-3	TRBD2	TRBJ2-2	-	CASSTGLAGTGELFF	TGTGCCAGCAGCACGGGACTAGCGGGGACCGGGGAGCTGTTTTTT
TRBV5-1	-	TRBJ1-2	-	CASSLSDRNYGYTF	TGCGCCAGCAGCTTGTCTGACAGAAACTATGGCTACACCTTC
TRBV19	-	TRBJ2-7	-	CASSVLTGTHYEQYF	TGTGCCAGTAGTGTCTTGACCGGGACACACTACGAGCAGTACTTC
TRBV10-3	TRBD2	TRBJ2-3	-	CAISAFGGSTDTQYF	TGTGCCATCAGTGCCTTCGGGGGGAGCACAGATACGCAGTATTTT
TRBV5-1	-	TRBJ1-3	-	CASKDSGNTIYF	TGCGCCAGCAAGGACTCTGGAAACACCATATATTTT
TRBV18	-	TRBJ2-5	few	CASSPKNLQETQYF	TGTGCCAGCTCACCTAAAAACCTACAAGAGACCCAGTACTTC
TRBV30	TRBD1	TRBJ2-1	-	CAWTQGAYVNNEQFF	TGTGCCTGGACACAGGGGGCCTACGTAAACAATGAGCAGTTCTTC
TRBV28	-	TRBJ2-7	-	CASSLSGEQYF	TGTGCCAGCAGTTTATCCGGCGAGCAGTACTTC
TRBV7-3	-	TRBJ2-5	few	CASSARDQETQYF	TGTGCCAGCAGCGCCAGGGACCAAGAGACCCAGTACTTC
TRBV5-1	-	TRBJ2-1	-	CASSSDGTISYNEQFF	TGCGCCAGCAGCTCGGATGGGACGATCTCCTACAATGAGCAGTTCTTC
TRBV18	TRBD1	TRBJ2-7	-	CASSRDRAHEQYF	TGTGCCAGCTCTCGGGACAGGGCCCACGAGCAGTACTTC
TRBV6-5	-	TRBJ2-7	few	CASSYTQGPYEQYF	TGTGCCAGCAGTTACACACAGGGTCCATACGAGCAGTACTTC
TRBV12-5	-	TRBJ1-1	few	CASGLGGIGAEAFF	TGTGCTAGTGGTTTAGGTGGGATTGGGGCTGAAGCTTTCTTT
TRBV18	TRBD2	TRBJ2-7	few	CASSPGGGVLEQYF	TGTGCCAGCTCTCCCGGCGGGGGGGTCCTCGAGCAGTACTTC
TRBV7-9	TRBD2	TRBJ2-7	few	CASSPRSLLAGGSEQYF	TGTGCCAGCAGCCCCCGCTCTTTACTAGCGGGAGGGTCCGAGCAGTACTTC
TRBV11-2	-	TRBJ2-7	-	CASSLQSNSYEQYF	TGTGCCAGCAGCTTGCAGAGTAACTCCTACGAGCAGTACTTC
TRBV9	-	TRBJ2-2	-	CASSVGVTGSDTGELFF	TGTGCCAGCAGCGTAGGGGTTACAGGGAGTGACACCGGGGAGCTGTTTTTT
TRBV28	-	TRBJ1-5	-	CASSRRPLSNQPQHF	TGTGCCAGCAGTCGACGGCCCCTAAGCAATCAGCCCCAGCATTTT
TRBV5-1	-	TRBJ2-5	few	CASSTGAFETQYF	TGCGCCAGCAGCACCGGGGCGTTCGAGACCCAGTACTTC
TRBV18	-	TRBJ1-2	-	CASSPRGVVNGYTF	TGTGCCAGCTCACCCCGGGGGGTTGTAAATGGCTACACCTTC
TRBV7-2	-	TRBJ2-7	-	CASAPALANSYEQYF	TGTGCCAGCGCCCCCGCCCTGGCCAACTCCTACGAGCAGTACTTC
TRBV29-1	-	TRBJ1-2	-	CSFRTMGIRSYGYTF	TGCAGCTTCCGCACTATGGGGATCCGATCCTATGGCTACACCTTC
TRBV21-1	-	TRBJ2-4	few	CASSISSGSFLAKNIQYF	TGTGCCAGCAGCATCTCTAGCGGGAGTTTCCTAGCCAAAAACATTCAGTACTTC
TRBV27	-	TRBJ2-1	few	CASSLERRGNEQFF	TGTGCCAGCAGTTTGGAGAGACGGGGCAATGAGCAGTTCTTC
TRBV7-2	-	TRBJ2-5	few	CASSPGRASETQYF	TGTGCCAGCAGCCCTGGTAGGGCATCAGAGACCCAGTACTTC
TRBV27	-	TRBJ2-3	-	CASSLSGQRRYF	TGTGCCAGCAGTTTATCGGGCCAAAGACGGTATTTT
TRBV29-1	-	TRBJ2-2	-	CSVGGSGELFF	TGCAGCGTTGGGGGATCCGGGGAGCTGTTTTTT
TRBV27	TRBD2	TRBJ2-7	few	CASSLLAGWIYEQYF	TGTGCCAGCAGTCTTTTAGCGGGGTGGATCTACGAGCAGTACTTC